The present TCR beta chain was sequenced within a study of T-cell memory formation after mild COVID-19. Study-wide results and caveats: Clonal second-wave expansions that peaked on day 37 had unconfirmed SARS-CoV-2 specificity.

With 4 bases removed from V and 3 bases from J, the gap between germline ends came to 7 bases. Looked up from germline, CDR1 is SQVTM and CDR2 is ANQGSEA. The CDR3 is 12 residues long. TCRdb recomputed calls from the 5' RACE reads with MiXCR, one row per CDR3 protein. The sample includes 530,000 or so distinct CDR3 sequences, 15% to 20% of them seen just once. This clonotype was counted only a few times. Its antigen is unidentified. The J gene is TRBJ2-4, the V gene TRBV29-1; a possible D gene is TRBD2 (5 bases). The material sequenced was PBMCs or a T cell subset sorted from them (not recorded which). The TCR was taken from an adult woman who had mild COVID-19 (a few samples of this study predate the infection). Cell type and time point are not known. Here the CDR3 reads CSVGSGKNIQYF. The CDR3 DNA reads as TGCAGCGTTGGAAGCGGCAAAAACATTCAGTACTTC. The variable domain in full, completed from reference TRBV29-1 and TRBJ2-4, reads SAVISQKPSRDICQRGTSLTIQCQVDSQVTMMFWYRQQPGQSLTLIATANQGSEATYESGFVIDKFPISRPNLTFSTLTVSNMSPEDSSIYLCSVGSGKNIQYFGAGTRLSVL.